This TCR beta chain was retrieved from a study of cytomegalovirus exposure and HLA in healthy donors. Study context: HLA-typed donors were the source of 80 million to 90 million unique TCRs, which an early data release held. Caucasian-associated ancestry cluster membership applied to around 76% of under 450 genotyped donors.

This clone appeared a single time. Its antigen is undetermined. Germline V CDR1 and CDR2: SGHAT, FQNNGV. This CDR3 is 14 amino acids long. With V trimmed by 2 bases and J by 6 bases, 6 bases remained unmatched. Study-wide results and caveats: The analysis excluded some indistinguishable V segments, including TRBV6-2 and TRBV6-3.

Amplification used 60 Vbeta primers and 13 Jbeta primers. TCRdb keeps only in-frame clones here, not all; method: immunoSEQ multiplex PCR. This sample has 190,000 or so clones, with less than 90% found just once. This receptor was obtained from a man over 45 in good health and CMV-seronegative. The J gene is TRBJ1-1, the V gene TRBV11-2; TRBD1 matches 7 bases. The sample taken for sequencing was PBMCs. The CDR3 nucleotides are TGTGCCAGCAGCTTACCCGGAACAGGGGCTGAAGCTTTCTTT. Protein: CASSLPGTGAEAFF.